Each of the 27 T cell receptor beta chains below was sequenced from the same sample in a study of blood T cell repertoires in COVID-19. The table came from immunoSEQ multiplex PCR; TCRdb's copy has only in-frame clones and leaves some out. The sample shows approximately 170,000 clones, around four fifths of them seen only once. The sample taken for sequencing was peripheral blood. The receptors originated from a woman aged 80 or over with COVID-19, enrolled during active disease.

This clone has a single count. The CDR3 protein is CASSLLFARGAESQARTQYF. CDR3 in DNA: TGTGCCAGCAGCTTGTTGTTTGCGCGGGGGGCCGAGAGTCAAGCCAGGACCCAGTACTTC. The V and J genes are TRBV5-4 and TRBJ2-5, with 8 bases that match TRBD2. The ends lost 1 base at V and 7 bases at J; junction bases unmatched: 24. Per germline, CDR1 SGHNT and CDR2 YYREEE (reference sequence). The length of the CDR3 is 20 residues.

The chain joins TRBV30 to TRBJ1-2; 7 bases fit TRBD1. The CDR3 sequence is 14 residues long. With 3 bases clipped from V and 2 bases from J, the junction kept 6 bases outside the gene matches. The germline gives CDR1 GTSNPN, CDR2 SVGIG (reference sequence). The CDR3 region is CAWSHDRVNYGYTF. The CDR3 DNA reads TGTGCCTGGAGCCATGACAGGGTCAACTATGGCTACACCTTC.

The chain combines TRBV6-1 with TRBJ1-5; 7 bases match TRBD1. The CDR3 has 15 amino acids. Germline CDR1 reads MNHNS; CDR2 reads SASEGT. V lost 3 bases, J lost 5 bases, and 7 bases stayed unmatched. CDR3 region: CASSEIGQADQPQHF. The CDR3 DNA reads TGTGCCAGCAGTGAGATCGGACAGGCTGATCAGCCCCAGCATTTT.

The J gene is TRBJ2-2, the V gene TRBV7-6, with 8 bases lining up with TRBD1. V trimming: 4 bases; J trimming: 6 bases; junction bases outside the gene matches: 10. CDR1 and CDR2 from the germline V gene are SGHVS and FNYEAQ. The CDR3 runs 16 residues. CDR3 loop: CASSSPGGRGPGELFF. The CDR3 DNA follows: TGTGCCAGCAGCTCCCCGGGCGGCAGGGGGCCCGGGGAGCTGTTTTTT. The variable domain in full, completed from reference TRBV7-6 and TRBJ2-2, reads GAGVSQSPRYKVTKRGQDVALRCDPISGHVSLYWYRQALGQGPEFLTYFNYEAQQDKSGLPNDRFSAERPEGSISTLTIQRTEQRDSAMYRCASSSPGGRGPGELFFGEGSRLTVL.

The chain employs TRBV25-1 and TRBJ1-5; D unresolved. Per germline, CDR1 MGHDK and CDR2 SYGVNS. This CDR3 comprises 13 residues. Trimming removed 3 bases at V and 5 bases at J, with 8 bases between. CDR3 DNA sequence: TGTGCCAGCAGTGAGGCGGCCCATCAGCCCCAGCATTTT. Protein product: CASSEAAHQPQHF.

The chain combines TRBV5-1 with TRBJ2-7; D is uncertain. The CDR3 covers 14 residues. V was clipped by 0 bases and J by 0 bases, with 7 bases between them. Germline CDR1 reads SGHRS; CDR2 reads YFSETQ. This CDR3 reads CASSLDLYSYEQYF. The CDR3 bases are TGCGCCAGCAGCTTGGATCTATACTCCTACGAGCAGTACTTC.

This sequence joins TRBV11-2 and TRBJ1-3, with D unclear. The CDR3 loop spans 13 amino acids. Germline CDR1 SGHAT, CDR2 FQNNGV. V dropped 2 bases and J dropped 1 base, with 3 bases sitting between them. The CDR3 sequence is CASSLISGNTIYF. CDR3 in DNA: TGTGCCAGCAGCTTAATATCTGGAAACACCATATATTTT.

The CDR3 coding sequence is TGTGCCAGCAGTCAAAGCGGGGAAAGCACCTTC. It yields the protein CASSQSGESTF. J is TRBJ1-2 and V is TRBV6-2 or TRBV6-3; D remains ambiguous. Germline CDR1 reads MNHEY; CDR2 reads SVGEGT. V was clipped by 5 bases and J by 13 bases, with 14 bases between them. This CDR3 is 11 amino acids long.

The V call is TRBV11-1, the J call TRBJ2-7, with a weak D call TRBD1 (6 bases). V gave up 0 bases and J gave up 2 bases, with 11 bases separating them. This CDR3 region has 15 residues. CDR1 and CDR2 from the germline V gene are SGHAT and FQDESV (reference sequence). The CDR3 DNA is TGTGCCAGCAGCTTAGCGCTGGGGGCAACCTACGAGCAGTACTTC. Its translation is CASSLALGATYEQYF.

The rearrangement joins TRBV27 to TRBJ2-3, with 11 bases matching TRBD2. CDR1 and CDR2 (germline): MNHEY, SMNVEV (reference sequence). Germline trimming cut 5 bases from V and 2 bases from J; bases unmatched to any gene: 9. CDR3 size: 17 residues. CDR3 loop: CASSPLGTSGYTDTQYF. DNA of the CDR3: TGTGCCAGCAGTCCCCTAGGGACTAGCGGTTACACAGATACGCAGTATTTT.

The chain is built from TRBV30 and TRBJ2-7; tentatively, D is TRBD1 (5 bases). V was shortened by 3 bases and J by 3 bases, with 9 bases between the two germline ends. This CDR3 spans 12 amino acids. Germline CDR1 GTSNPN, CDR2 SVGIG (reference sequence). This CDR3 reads CAWSAGFYEQYF. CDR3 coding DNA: TGTGCCTGGAGCGCAGGGTTCTACGAGCAGTACTTC. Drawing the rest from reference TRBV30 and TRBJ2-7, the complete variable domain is SQTIHQWPATLVQPVGSPLSLECTVEGTSNPNLYWYRQAAGRGLQLLFYSVGIGQISSEVPQNLSASRPQDRQFILSSKKLLLSDSGFYLCAWSAGFYEQYFGPGTRLTVT.

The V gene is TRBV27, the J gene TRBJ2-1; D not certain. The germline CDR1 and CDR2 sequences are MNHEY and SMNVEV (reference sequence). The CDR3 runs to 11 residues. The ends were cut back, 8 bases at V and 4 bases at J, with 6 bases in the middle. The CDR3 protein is CASLGYNEQFF. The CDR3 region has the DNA TGTGCCAGCCTAGGATACAATGAGCAGTTCTTC.

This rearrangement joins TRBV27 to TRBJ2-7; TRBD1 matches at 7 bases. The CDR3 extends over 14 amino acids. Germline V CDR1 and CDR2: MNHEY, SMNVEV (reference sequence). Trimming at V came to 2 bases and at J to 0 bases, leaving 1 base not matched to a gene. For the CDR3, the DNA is TGTGCCAGCAGTTTAACAGGGGCCTCCTACGAGCAGTACTTC. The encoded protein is CASSLTGASYEQYF.

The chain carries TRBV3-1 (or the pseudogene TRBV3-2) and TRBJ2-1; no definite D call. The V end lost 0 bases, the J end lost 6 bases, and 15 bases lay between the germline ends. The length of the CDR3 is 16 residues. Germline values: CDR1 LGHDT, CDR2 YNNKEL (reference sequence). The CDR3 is CASSQDLPSPSNEQFF. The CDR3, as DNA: TGTGCCAGCAGCCAAGATCTTCCTTCACCGAGCAATGAGCAGTTCTTC.

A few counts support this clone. The CDR3 DNA reads TGTGCCAGTAGCACTTTCCAGGGATCACCCTACGAGCAGTACTTC. The encoded protein is CASSTFQGSPYEQYF. The genes are TRBV19 and TRBJ2-7; D might be TRBD1 (5 bases). The CDR3 is 15 amino acids. The germline CDR1 and CDR2 sequences are LNHDA and SQIVND (reference sequence). The V end was cut by 6 bases, the J end by 2 bases, with 17 bases between.

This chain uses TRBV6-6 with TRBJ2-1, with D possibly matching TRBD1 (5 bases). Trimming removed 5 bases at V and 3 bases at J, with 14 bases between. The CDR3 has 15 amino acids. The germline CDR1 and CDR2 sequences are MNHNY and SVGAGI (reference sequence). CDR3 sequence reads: CASSPGWRSYNEQFF. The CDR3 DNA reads TGTGCCAGCAGTCCAGGGTGGCGTAGCTACAATGAGCAGTTCTTC.

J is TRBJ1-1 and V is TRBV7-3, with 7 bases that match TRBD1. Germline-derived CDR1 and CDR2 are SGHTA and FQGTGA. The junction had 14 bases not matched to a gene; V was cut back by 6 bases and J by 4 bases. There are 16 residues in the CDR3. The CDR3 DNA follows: TGTGCCAGCAGTACCGGACAGGCCGTTGGGGGCACTGAAGCTTTCTTT. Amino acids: CASSTGQAVGGTEAFF.

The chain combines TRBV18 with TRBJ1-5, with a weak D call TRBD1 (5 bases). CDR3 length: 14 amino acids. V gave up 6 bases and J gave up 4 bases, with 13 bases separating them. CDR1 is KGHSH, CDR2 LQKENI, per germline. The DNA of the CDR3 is TGTGCCAGCTCGACCATGACAGTTAATCAGCCCCAGCATTTT. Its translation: CASSTMTVNQPQHF.

The CDR3 here is CASSRPGQPNEKLFF. The CDR3 DNA reads TGTGCCAGCAGCAGGCCGGGACAGCCTAATGAAAAACTGTTTTTT. This chain joins TRBV28 and TRBJ1-4, with TRBD1 identical over 7 bases. The CDR3 sequence is 15 residues long. V was clipped by 6 bases and J by 3 bases; unmatched bases: 7. Looked up from germline, CDR1 is MDHEN and CDR2 is SYDVKM.

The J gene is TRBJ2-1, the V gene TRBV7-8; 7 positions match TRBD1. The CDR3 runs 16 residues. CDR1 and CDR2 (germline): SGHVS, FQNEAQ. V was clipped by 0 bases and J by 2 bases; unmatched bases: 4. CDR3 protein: CASSLAPTGAYNEQFF. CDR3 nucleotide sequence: TGTGCCAGCAGCTTAGCGCCAACAGGGGCCTACAATGAGCAGTTCTTC.

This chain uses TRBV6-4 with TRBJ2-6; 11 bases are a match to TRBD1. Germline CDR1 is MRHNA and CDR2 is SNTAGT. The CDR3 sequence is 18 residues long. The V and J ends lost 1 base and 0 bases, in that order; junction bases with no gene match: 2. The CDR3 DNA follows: TGTGCCAGCAGTGACTTTGGACAGGGGGCCTCTGGGGCCAACGTCCTGACTTTC. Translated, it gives CASSDFGQGASGANVLTF.

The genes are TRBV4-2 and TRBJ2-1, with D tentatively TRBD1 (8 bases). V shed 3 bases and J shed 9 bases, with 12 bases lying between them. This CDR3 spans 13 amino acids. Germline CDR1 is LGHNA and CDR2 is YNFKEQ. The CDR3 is CASSQTGEGEQFF. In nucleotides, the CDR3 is TGTGCCAGCAGCCAGACAGGGGAGGGTGAGCAGTTCTTC.

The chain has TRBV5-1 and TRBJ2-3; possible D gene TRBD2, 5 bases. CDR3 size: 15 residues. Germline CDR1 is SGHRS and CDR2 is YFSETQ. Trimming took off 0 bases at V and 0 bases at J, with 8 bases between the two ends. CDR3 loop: CASSLGADSTDTQYF. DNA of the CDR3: TGCGCCAGCAGCTTGGGAGCGGATAGCACAGATACGCAGTATTTT.

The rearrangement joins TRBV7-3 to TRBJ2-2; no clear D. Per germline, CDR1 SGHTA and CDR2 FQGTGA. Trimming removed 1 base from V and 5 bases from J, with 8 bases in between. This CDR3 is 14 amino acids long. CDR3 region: CASSLILGTGELFF. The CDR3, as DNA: TGTGCCAGCAGCTTAATTCTCGGTACCGGGGAGCTGTTTTTT.

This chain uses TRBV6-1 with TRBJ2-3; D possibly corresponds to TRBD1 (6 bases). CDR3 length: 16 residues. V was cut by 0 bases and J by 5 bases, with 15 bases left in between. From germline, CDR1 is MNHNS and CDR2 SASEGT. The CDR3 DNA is TGTGCCAGCAGTGAAGCGATAGCCGCCAGGGGAGATACGCAGTATTTT. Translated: CASSEAIAARGDTQYF.

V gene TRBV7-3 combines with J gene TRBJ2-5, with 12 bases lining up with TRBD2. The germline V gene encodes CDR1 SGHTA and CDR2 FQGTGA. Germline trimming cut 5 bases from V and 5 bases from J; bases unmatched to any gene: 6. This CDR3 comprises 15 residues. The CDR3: CASSRTSGAWETQYF. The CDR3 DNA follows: TGTGCCAGCAGCCGGACTAGCGGGGCTTGGGAGACCCAGTACTTC. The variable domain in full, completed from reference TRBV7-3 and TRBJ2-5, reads GAGVSQTPSNKVTEKGKYVELRCDPISGHTALYWYRQSLGQGPEFLIYFQGTGAADDSGLPNDRFFAVRPEGSVSTLKIQRTERGDSAVYLCASSRTSGAWETQYFGPGTRLLVL.

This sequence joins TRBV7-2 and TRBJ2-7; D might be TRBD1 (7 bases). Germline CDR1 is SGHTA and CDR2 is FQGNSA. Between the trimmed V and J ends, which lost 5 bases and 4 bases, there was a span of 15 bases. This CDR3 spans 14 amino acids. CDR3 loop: CASSTAGQRYEQYF. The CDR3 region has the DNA TGTGCCAGCAGCACGGCGGGACAGCGTTACGAGCAGTACTTC.